The 21 T cell receptor beta chains below all came from one sample that was sequenced in a study of blood T cell repertoires in COVID-19. Sequenced by immunoSEQ multiplex PCR; TCRdb stores in-frame clones only, minus some. The sample carries about 120,000 clones, roughly four fifths recorded once. The source material was peripheral blood. The receptor set was obtained from a human donor in a cohort sampled during active COVID-19.

The chain carries TRBV6-6 and TRBJ2-3; 9 nucleotides align to TRBD1. V was pared by 5 bases and J by 0 bases, with 12 bases of the junction left unmatched. This CDR3 has 18 residues. From germline, CDR1 is MNHNY and CDR2 SVGAGI (reference sequence). In DNA form, the CDR3 reads TGTGCCAGCAGTCTCCGGGACAGGGTGCCCCCAAGCACAGATACGCAGTATTTT. Residues: CASSLRDRVPPSTDTQYF.

The chain links TRBV5-1 to TRBJ1-4, with unresolved D. The germline CDR1 and CDR2 sequences are SGHRS and YFSETQ. The germline V and J ends were trimmed by 0 bases and 7 bases, with 13 bases remaining between them. The CDR3 length is 15 residues. The CDR3: CASSLGAFGSEKLFF. The CDR3 DNA is TGCGCCAGCAGCTTGGGGGCATTCGGGAGTGAAAAACTGTTTTTT.

This clone showed up just once. V usage is TRBV28 and J usage is TRBJ2-7; 9 bases are shared with TRBD2. The V segment lost 1 base and the J segment 2 bases; nucleotides outside the gene matches: 3. Germline CDR1 is MDHEN and CDR2 is SYDVKM. CDR3 length: 15 residues. CDR3 region: CASSLSLAGPYEQYF. CDR3 nucleotide sequence: TGTGCCAGCAGTTTATCTCTAGCGGGACCCTACGAGCAGTACTTC.

V is TRBV6-1 and J is TRBJ2-5; 8 bases align to TRBD2. CDR3 length equals 20 residues. The V gene's germline CDR1 is MNHNS and CDR2 SASEGT. With V trimmed by 4 bases and J by 0 bases, 19 bases remained unmatched. The chain's CDR3 is CASSVFLSGDGITYQETQYF. In DNA form, the CDR3 reads TGTGCCAGCAGTGTCTTTCTTAGCGGGGACGGCATCACCTACCAAGAGACCCAGTACTTC.

This clone was seen more than once but under ten times. The DNA of the CDR3 is TGTGCCAGCACCGGCAGGGTCAATCAGCCCCAGCATTTT. Amino acids: CASTGRVNQPQHF. The chain carries TRBV28 and TRBJ1-5; D perhaps matches TRBD1 (5 bases). The CDR3 sequence is 13 residues long. Trimming removed 7 bases at V and 3 bases at J, with 10 bases between. Germline CDR1 MDHEN, CDR2 SYDVKM.

This clone showed up just once. The chain uses TRBV19 and TRBJ1-5; 8 nucleotides agree with TRBD1. Germline CDR1 LNHDA, CDR2 SQIVND (reference sequence). J lost 5 bases, V lost 5 bases, and 8 bases had no gene match. The CDR3 is 15 amino acids. CDR3: CASSLETGADQPQHF. DNA for the CDR3: TGTGCCAGTAGTTTGGAGACAGGGGCGGATCAGCCCCAGCATTTT.

The V call is TRBV6-5, the J call TRBJ2-1, with 11 positions matching TRBD1. Germline assignment: CDR1 MNHEY and CDR2 SVGAGI. This CDR3 is built from 14 residues. With 10 bases clipped from V and 5 bases from J, the junction kept 7 bases outside the gene matches. CDR3 in DNA: TGTGCCACCGCCCGGGACAGGGGGAACAATGAGCAGTTCTTC. Protein product: CATARDRGNNEQFF.

This sequence joins TRBV4-1 and TRBJ2-7, with TRBD1 identical over 7 bases. Germline V gives CDR1 MGHRA, CDR2 YSYEKL. The length of the CDR3 is 14 residues. V dropped 4 bases and J dropped 6; count of bases not matched to a gene: 9. The DNA of the CDR3 is TGCGCCAGCAGCCTCACGACAGGGTCGAGCGAGCAGTACTTC. It translates to CASSLTTGSSEQYF.

The rearrangement uses TRBV12-3 or TRBV12-4 and TRBJ2-3; D gene ambiguous. The CDR3 runs to 12 residues. V gave up 7 bases and J gave up 3 bases, with 8 bases separating them. In DNA form, the CDR3 reads TGTGCCAGCACCACTCTGACAGATACGCAGTATTTT. It translates to CASTTLTDTQYF.

This clone is a singleton in its sample. The chain employs TRBV2 and TRBJ2-7, with TRBD2 identical over 8 bases. V dropped 6 bases and J dropped 2; count of bases not matched to a gene: 6. Looked up from germline, CDR1 is SNHLY and CDR2 is FYNNEI. CDR3 length: 14 residues. Here the CDR3 reads CASRPGLVPYEQYF. The CDR3 DNA is TGTGCCAGCAGGCCGGGACTAGTCCCCTACGAGCAGTACTTC.

The V call is TRBV2, the J call TRBJ1-6, with D perhaps TRBD1 (5 bases). Germline V CDR1 and CDR2: SNHLY, FYNNEI. CDR3 size: 15 residues. V lost 3 bases and J 2 bases, leaving 8 bases between the germline ends. The CDR3 loop is CASSESGTYNSPLHF. The CDR3 nucleotides are TGTGCCAGCAGTGAGTCAGGGACCTATAATTCACCCCTCCACTTT.

The V call is TRBV4-1, the J call TRBJ2-1; 8 bases map to TRBD2. CDR3 size: 18 residues. With 0 bases clipped from V and 4 bases from J, the junction kept 11 bases outside the gene matches. Germline V gene sequence: CDR1 MGHRA, CDR2 YSYEKL. The CDR3 spells CASSQDSISASGYNEQFF. The CDR3 DNA reads TGCGCCAGCAGCCAAGATTCTATAAGCGCTAGCGGGTACAATGAGCAGTTCTTC.

The rearrangement uses TRBV6-2 or TRBV6-3 and TRBJ1-5; possibly TRBD1 for D (6 bases). V was shortened by 2 bases and J by 5 bases, with 10 bases between the two germline ends. The CDR3 is 14 residues long. The germline V gene has CDR1 MNHEY and CDR2 SVGEGT. The DNA for the CDR3 is TGTGCCAGCAGTTACGGGGACATTTATCAGCCCCAGCATTTT. Residues: CASSYGDIYQPQHF.

The chain is built from TRBV28 and TRBJ1-5; TRBD1 might be the D (5 bases). This CDR3 has 15 residues. Germline V lookup: CDR1 MDHEN, CDR2 SYDVKM. The V end lost 2 bases, the J end lost 2 bases, and 10 bases lay between the germline ends. The CDR3 loop reads CASSLGGAGNQPQHF. As DNA, the CDR3 is TGTGCCAGCAGTTTAGGAGGGGCCGGCAATCAGCCCCAGCATTTT.

The chain carries TRBV7-9 and TRBJ1-4, with D possibly being TRBD1 (5 bases). In germline, CDR1 is SEHNR, CDR2 FQNEAQ (reference sequence). The V and J ends lost 4 bases and 8 bases respectively, with 14 bases between them. The length of the CDR3 is 14 residues. This CDR3 is CASSSGGAEEKLFF. CDR3 DNA sequence: TGTGCCAGCAGCTCCGGAGGGGCGGAGGAAAAACTGTTTTTT.

The chain has TRBV29-1 and TRBJ2-7; 9 bases line up with TRBD2. Looked up from germline, CDR1 is SQVTM and CDR2 is ANQGSEA. The length of the CDR3 is 14 residues. J gave up 0 bases and V 5 bases, and 5 bases lay outside the gene matches. CDR3 DNA sequence: TGCAGCGTTTTAGGCGGGGGGGCCTCCTACGAGCAGTACTTC. Its protein product is CSVLGGGASYEQYF.

The genes are TRBV2 and TRBJ2-3, with 11 positions matching TRBD2. Germline trimming cut 7 bases from V and 3 bases from J; bases unmatched to any gene: 6. Germline CDR1 reads SNHLY; CDR2 reads FYNNEI. This CDR3 has 15 amino acids. The CDR3: CASIPGLAATDTQYF. Here the CDR3 DNA reads TGTGCCAGCATCCCGGGACTAGCGGCTACAGATACGCAGTATTTT.

V gene TRBV5-4 combines with J gene TRBJ2-6; D might be TRBD2 (6 bases). Germline CDR1 and CDR2: SGHNT and YYREEE (reference sequence). V shed 0 bases and J shed 1 base, with 8 bases lying between them. The CDR3 runs to 16 residues. This CDR3 is CASSLGGASGANVLTF. The CDR3 region has the DNA TGTGCCAGCAGCTTGGGCGGGGCTTCTGGGGCCAACGTCCTGACTTTC.

The V and J genes are TRBV5-6 and TRBJ2-5; 11 bases align to TRBD2. Per germline, CDR1 SGHDT and CDR2 YYEEEE. The V and J ends lost 2 bases and 5 bases, in that order; junction bases with no gene match: 11. The CDR3 runs 17 residues. As DNA, the CDR3 is TGTGCCAGCAGCTTCAGACTAGCGGGGATATCAGGGGAGACCCAGTACTTC. It is translated as CASSFRLAGISGETQYF.

This clone was detected only once. The J gene is TRBJ2-7, the V gene TRBV15; D perhaps matches TRBD1 (5 bases). Per the germline V gene, CDR1 is LNHNV and CDR2 is YYDKDF (reference sequence). The CDR3 extends over 16 amino acids. Trimming cost V 3 bases and J 5 bases, with 20 bases left between them. CDR3 in DNA: TGTGCCACCAGCAGGATGGGAAGGGGTCCGCCTCACGAGCAGTACTTC. Amino acid sequence: CATSRMGRGPPHEQYF.

This chain uses TRBV4-1 with TRBJ2-2; 11 nucleotides agree with TRBD2. Germline V CDR1 and CDR2: MGHRA, YSYEKL. V shed 1 base, J shed 0 bases, and the junction held 7 bases outside the gene matches. This CDR3 has 19 amino acids. The CDR3 bases are TGCGCCAGCAGCCAAGCTTCGACTAGCGGGGCCTCGAACACCGGGGAGCTGTTTTTT. Protein product: CASSQASTSGASNTGELFF.